Sequencing of this T cell receptor beta chain was carried out in a study of cytomegalovirus exposure and HLA in healthy donors. The overall study: An earlier analysis found roughly 100 million unique TCR beta sequences from about 179 million T cells.

This clone has a handful of counts. As yet, its antigen is unknown. Primers: 60 Vbeta forward and 13 Jbeta reverse. TCRdb's table, derived via immunoSEQ multiplex PCR, lists solely in-frame clones and lacks some. The repertoire consists of about 99,000 clones, with about a tenth occurring once and the leading ten covering less than 6%. Regarding the study as a whole: Later work associated fewer than 20,000 TCR beta sequences with HLA alleles at 0.05 false discovery rate. Common viral pathogens (according to a later analysis) appeared linked to several of the most significant clusters.

The sequence was collected from a man aged 40-50 years in good health and CMV-seropositive. Material for sequencing was PBMCs.

The CDR3 region is CASSLVSRGQSYEQYF. CDR3 nucleotides: TGTGCCAGCAGCTTAGTATCCAGGGGACAATCCTACGAGCAGTACTTC. The chain employs TRBV7-2 and TRBJ2-7; possible D gene TRBD1, 6 bases. The germline CDR1 and CDR2 sequences are SGHTA and FQGNSA. This CDR3 is built from 16 residues. V lost 1 base to trimming and J lost 1 base, with 14 bases between them.